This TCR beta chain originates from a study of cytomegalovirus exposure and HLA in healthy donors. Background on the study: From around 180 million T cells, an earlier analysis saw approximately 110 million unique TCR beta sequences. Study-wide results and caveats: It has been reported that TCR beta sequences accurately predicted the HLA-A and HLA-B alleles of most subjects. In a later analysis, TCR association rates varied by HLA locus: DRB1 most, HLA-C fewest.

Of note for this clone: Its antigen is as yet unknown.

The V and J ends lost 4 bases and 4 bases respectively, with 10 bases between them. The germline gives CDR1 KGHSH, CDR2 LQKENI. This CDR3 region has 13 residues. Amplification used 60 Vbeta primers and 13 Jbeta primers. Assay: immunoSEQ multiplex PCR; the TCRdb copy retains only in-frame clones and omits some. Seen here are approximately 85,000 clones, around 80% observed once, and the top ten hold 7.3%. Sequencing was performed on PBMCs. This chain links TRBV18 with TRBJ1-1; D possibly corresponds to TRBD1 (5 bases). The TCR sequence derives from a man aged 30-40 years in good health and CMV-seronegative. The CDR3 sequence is CASSRAGSTEAFF. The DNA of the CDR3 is TGTGCCAGCTCACGGGCAGGGTCCACTGAAGCTTTCTTT.